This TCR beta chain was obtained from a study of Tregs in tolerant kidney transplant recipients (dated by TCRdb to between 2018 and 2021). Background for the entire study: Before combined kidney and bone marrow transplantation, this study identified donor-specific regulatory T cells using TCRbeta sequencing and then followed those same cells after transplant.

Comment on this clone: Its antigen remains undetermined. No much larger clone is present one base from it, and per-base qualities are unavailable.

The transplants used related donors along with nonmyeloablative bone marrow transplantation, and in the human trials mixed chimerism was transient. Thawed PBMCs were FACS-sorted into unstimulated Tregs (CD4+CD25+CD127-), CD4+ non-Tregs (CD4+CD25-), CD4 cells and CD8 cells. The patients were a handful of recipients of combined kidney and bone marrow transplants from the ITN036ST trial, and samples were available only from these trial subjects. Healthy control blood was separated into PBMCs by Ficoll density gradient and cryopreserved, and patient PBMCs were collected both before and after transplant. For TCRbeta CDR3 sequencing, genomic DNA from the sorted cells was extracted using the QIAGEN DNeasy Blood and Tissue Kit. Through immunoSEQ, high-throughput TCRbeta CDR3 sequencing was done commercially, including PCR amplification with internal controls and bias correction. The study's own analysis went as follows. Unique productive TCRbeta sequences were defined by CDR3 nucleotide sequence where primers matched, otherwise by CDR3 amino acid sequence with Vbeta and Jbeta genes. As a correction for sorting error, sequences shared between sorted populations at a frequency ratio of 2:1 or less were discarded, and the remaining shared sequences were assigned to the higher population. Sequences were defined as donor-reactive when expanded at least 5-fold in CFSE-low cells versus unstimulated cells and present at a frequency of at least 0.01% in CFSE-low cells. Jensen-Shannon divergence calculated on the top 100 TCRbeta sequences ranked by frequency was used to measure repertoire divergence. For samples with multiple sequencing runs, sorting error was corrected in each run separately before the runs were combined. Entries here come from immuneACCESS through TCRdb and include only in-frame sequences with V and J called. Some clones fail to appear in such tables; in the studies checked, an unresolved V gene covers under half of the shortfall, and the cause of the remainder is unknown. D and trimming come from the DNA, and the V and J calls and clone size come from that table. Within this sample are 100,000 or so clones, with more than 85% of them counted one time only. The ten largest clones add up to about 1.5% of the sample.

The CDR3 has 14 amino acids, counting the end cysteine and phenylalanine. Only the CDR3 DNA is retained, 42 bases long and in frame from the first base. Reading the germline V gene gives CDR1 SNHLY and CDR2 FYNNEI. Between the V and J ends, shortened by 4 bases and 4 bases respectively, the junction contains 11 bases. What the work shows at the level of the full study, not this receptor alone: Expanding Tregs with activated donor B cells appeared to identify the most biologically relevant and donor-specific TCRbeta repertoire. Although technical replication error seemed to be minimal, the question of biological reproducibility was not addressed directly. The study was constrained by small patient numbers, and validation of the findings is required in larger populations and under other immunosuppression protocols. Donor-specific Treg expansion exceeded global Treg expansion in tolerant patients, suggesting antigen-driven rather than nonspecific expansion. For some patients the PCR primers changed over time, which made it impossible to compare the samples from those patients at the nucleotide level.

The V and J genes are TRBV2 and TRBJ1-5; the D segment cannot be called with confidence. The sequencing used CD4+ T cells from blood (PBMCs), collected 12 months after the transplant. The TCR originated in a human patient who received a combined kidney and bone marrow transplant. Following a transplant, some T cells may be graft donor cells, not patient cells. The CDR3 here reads CASSVKASNQPQHF. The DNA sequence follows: TGTGCCAGCAGTGTAAAGGCTAGTAATCAGCCCCAGCATTTT.